This is a list of T cell receptor beta chains from one sample in a study of blood T cell dynamics during melanoma immunotherapy. Measured with immunoSEQ multiplex PCR; TCRdb has only the in-frame clones, and not every one. The sample lists about 4,900 clones, 88% occurring once. The starting material was blood, obtained from a patient treated with checkpoint blockade. Receptors originate from a human donor with melanoma. Both conserved end residues are trimmed from each CDR3.

V,J,CDR3
TRBV30,TRBJ2-7,AWSRWTSDSYEQY
TRBV16,TRBJ2-5,ASIPPGEETQY
TRBV5-1,TRBJ2-1,ASSPLLAGGSNEQF
TRBV12-5,TRBJ2-3,ASGLLSGTSSRQY
TRBV10-2,TRBJ1-5,ASSEMGGMDQPQH
TRBV14,TRBJ2-7,ASSKARTTPSYEQY
TRBV7-9,TRBJ1-5,ASSLEGQPQH
TRBV19,TRBJ1-2,ASRNDRGGGYT
TRBV7-3,TRBJ1-4,ASSSPNPNEKLF
TRBV30,TRBJ1-1,AWSSDSPQAF
TRBV7-2,TRBJ2-7,ASSLALFREQY
TRBV27,TRBJ1-1,ASSYDYGQVYNMNTEAF
TRBV15,TRBJ2-5,ATSRVDPLIETQY
TRBV6-4,TRBJ2-2,ASSREVDTGELF
TRBV11-3,TRBJ2-5,ASSLGGGEETQY
TRBV11-3,TRBJ1-1,ASSQGRNTEAF
TRBV9,TRBJ1-4,ASSVGQGGEKLF
TRBV11-3,TRBJ2-7,ASSPRYGRPSSYEQY
TRBV27,TRBJ2-1,ASSARLGYNEQF
TRBV29-1,TRBJ2-1,SVKRTYNEQF
TRBV6-1,TRBJ1-5,ASSERMGNQPQH
TRBV5-6,TRBJ1-1,ASSLGRDRDAF
TRBV19,TRBJ2-7,ASRLRDTSSYEQY
TRBV5-5,TRBJ2-1,ASSLGGLAGEQF
TRBV4-2,TRBJ1-5,ASSPNFNQPQH
TRBV11-2,TRBJ2-7,ASSLGGTGGYEQY
TRBV6-8,TRBJ1-3,ALFSGNTIY
TRBV5-8,TRBJ1-1,ASSRGHTNTEAF
TRBV7-3,TRBJ2-6,ASSPGDLPLT
TRBV13,TRBJ1-1,ASSPSPFDTEAF
TRBV29-1,TRBJ2-1,SQYTSSYNEQF
TRBV29-1,TRBJ1-2,SVASGVGYT
TRBV6-6,TRBJ1-4,ASSSYQAGRLEKLF
TRBV19,TRBJ2-1,ASSIGLKQF
TRBV12-5,TRBJ2-1,ASGPSTRNEQF
TRBV21-1,TRBJ1-5,ASSKARGGDSNQPQH
TRBV19,TRBJ2-7,ASNSPGVADEQY
TRBV2,TRBJ2-7,ASSEGTSGYSYEQY
TRBV30,TRBJ2-7,ASDSGTSAYEQY
TRBV5-6,TRBJ1-5,ASSTGQGGQPQH
TRBV30,TRBJ1-5,AWTGQGAYQPQH
TRBV19,TRBJ2-1,ASSISGGSVRAYNEQF
TRBV30,TRBJ1-1,AWSTGHYTEAF
TRBV19,TRBJ2-5,ASTTQGTSGSETQY
TRBV7-3,TRBJ2-3,ASSFGAASTDTQY
TRBV30,TRBJ2-1,AWSALSPYNEQF
TRBV7-2,TRBJ2-1,ASSFRTRGGNEQF
TRBV6-6,TRBJ2-7,ASSYSGRGIGDEQY
TRBV5-4,TRBJ1-2,ASSSRDSNYGYT
TRBV7-2,TRBJ2-7,ASSSRTSQQY
TRBV6-1,TRBJ2-2,ASNPDRNTGELF